This T cell receptor (beta chain) comes out of a study of blood T cell repertoires in COVID-19 (dated by TCRdb to the early 2020s). For context, the study as a whole: Samples covering the acute and convalescent phases of COVID-19 were provided by collaborators in the United States, Italy and Spain. Sample metadata almost always included a de-identified subject ID, COVID-19 status, age in years and sex. The prospective study material was composed of cDNA or gDNA derived from T cells, B-cell-depleted T cells, or PBMCs. The samples were drawn from two sources: the first 160 participants of the ongoing ImmuneRACE study, and over 950 subjects contributed by 6 global collaborators. Where HLA class I and class II types were available, the types were taken from metadata supplied by the sample provider, not from assay-based typing. The dataset comprised deeply sampled blood TCRbeta repertoires from subjects exposed to, actively infected with, or recovered from COVID-19. The repertoires were made available in a free public database intended to serve as a resource for research on the immune response to SARS-CoV-2. Points the paper makes about the study in general: How much clinical and demographic metadata was included differed by source and by participant, and the metadata was provided uncurated.

Collaborating institutions collected whole blood in K2EDTA tubes following their own protocols. For TCRbeta analysis, collaborators shipped samples as frozen whole blood, isolated PBMCs, or DNA extracted from either of those sample types. V was cut back by 4 bases and J by 7 bases, leaving a gap of 16 bases between them. CDR1 and CDR2 are read off the germline V gene (reference sequence) as GTSNPN and SVGIG. Including cysteine and phenylalanine, the CDR3 has 13 amino acids. CDR3 DNA is the only sequence kept; it has 39 bases, read in frame from the first base. The immunoSEQ Assay, a bias-controlled multiplex PCR, was used to amplify TCRbeta CDR3 regions from genomic DNA. In the original analysis: Nucleated cell counts per sample were estimated from amplification of reference gene primers within the assay. To quantify the absolute abundance of each unique TCRbeta CDR3 rearrangement, sequence reads were collapsed and filtered. For each sample, productive Simpson clonality was calculated as the square root of Simpson's diversity index over productive rearrangements. TCRdb stores this immuneACCESS table with in-frame sequences only. Part of the clones is absent; in the studies checked, under half of the shortfall reflects unresolved V genes, and no reason is known for the rest. V, J and clone size are those of that table, while D and trimming were read from the DNA. A total of about 280,000 clones appear in this sample, around 85% of them only once. The top ten hold 4.5% to 5.5% of the sample.

As regards this clone: The antigen it binds to is not known. No base-level quality is on record; no much larger clone is a single base apart.

This chain is built from TRBV30 and TRBJ1-2; perhaps TRBD1 is the D gene, with 6 bases matching. The clonotype comes from a man in his fifties with active or convalescent COVID-19. Source material: peripheral blood. The DNA sequence is as follows: TGTGCCTGGAACAGGCAGGGGCGAAGTGGCTACACCTTC. Its protein reads: CAWNRQGRSGYTF.